Listed below are T cell receptor beta chains from one sample, sequenced in a study of neurological immune-mediated disorders. TCRdb re-derived calls from the 5' RACE reads in MiXCR, one entry per CDR3 protein. Of tens of thousands of distinct CDR3 sequences in the sample, more than 4.5% were seen once. Sequencing was done on a sample of PBMCs. The receptors were sampled from a human donor with multiple sclerosis. The donor label of this sample is uncertain. The CDR3 runs from the conserved cysteine through the conserved F or W. D genes are given only for firm matches. For some rows the clone size is stated as once, few or many, or as a class when expanded; others skip it.

V gene	J gene	clone size	D gene	CDR3 protein	CDR3 DNA
TRBV6-5	TRBJ2-1	many	TRBD1	CASSYRQGNEQFF	TGTGCCAGCAGTTACCGACAGGGCAATGAGCAGTTCTTC
TRBV4-1	TRBJ2-6	many	-	CASSPPWSGANVLTF	TGCGCCAGCAGCCCTCCGTGGTCCGGGGCCAACGTCCTGACTTTC
TRBV25-1	TRBJ2-1	many	TRBD1	CASHRDSGPDEQFF	TGTGCCAGCCACCGGGACAGTGGGCCGGATGAGCAGTTCTTC
TRBV20-1	TRBJ1-5	many	TRBD1	CSARGGTAQPQHF	TGCAGTGCTAGAGGGGGGACAGCTCAGCCCCAGCATTTT
TRBV25-1	TRBJ2-7	many	-	CASTDTVAYEQYF	TGTGCCAGCACCGACACCGTAGCCTACGAGCAGTACTTC
TRBV20-1	TRBJ2-7	many	-	CSARDKGIGGEQYF	TGCAGTGCTAGAGATAAGGGGATCGGAGGCGAGCAGTACTTC
TRBV29-1	TRBJ2-5	many	TRBD2	CSSGGETQYF	TGCAGTTCGGGGGGGGAGACCCAGTACTTC
TRBV5-1	TRBJ2-5	many	TRBD1	CASSSGDRGSGETQYF	TGCGCCAGCAGCTCCGGGGACAGGGGGTCGGGTGAGACCCAGTACTTC
TRBV24-1	TRBJ2-3	many	-	CATSDPSTDTQYF	TGTGCCACCAGTGATCCTAGCACAGATACGCAGTATTTT
TRBV6-5	TRBJ2-1	few	TRBD1	CASRRQGGEQFF	TGTGCCAGCAGAAGACAGGGTGGTGAGCAGTTCTTC
TRBV12-3/TRBV12-4	TRBJ2-7	many	TRBD1	CASSPTFGQGNDYEQYF	TGTGCCAGCAGTCCGACCTTCGGACAGGGGAACGACTACGAGCAGTACTTC
TRBV5-5	TRBJ2-7	many	-	CASSLSPGNYEQYF	TGTGCCAGCAGCTTGTCCCCGGGAAACTACGAGCAGTACTTC
TRBV15	TRBJ2-7	many	TRBD1	CATSLSDRGVYEQYF	TGTGCCACCAGTTTATCAGACAGGGGGGTCTACGAGCAGTACTTC
TRBV5-5	TRBJ2-1	-	TRBD2	CASSTQLAGNNEQFF	TGTGCCAGCAGCACCCAACTAGCGGGAAACAATGAGCAGTTCTTC
TRBV28	TRBJ1-1	many	TRBD1	CASRSSARDRVTFF	TGTGCCAGCAGAAGTTCGGCACGCGACAGGGTAACTTTCTTT
TRBV4-1	TRBJ1-2	many	-	CASSHQRGTSLGGGYTF	TGCGCCAGCAGCCACCAACGAGGGACCTCCCTTGGAGGTGGCTACACCTTC
TRBV11-2	TRBJ1-1	many	-	CASSSPRGGTEAFF	TGTGCCAGCAGCTCGCCCAGGGGCGGAACTGAAGCTTTCTTT
TRBV6-6	TRBJ2-1	many	-	CASSYGYEQFF	TGTGCCAGCAGTTACGGGTATGAGCAGTTCTTC
TRBV5-1	TRBJ2-3	many	-	CASRDPHGTDTQYF	TGCGCCAGCCGGGACCCCCATGGCACAGATACGCAGTATTTT
TRBV5-1	TRBJ1-1	many	-	CASSPGGGGKNTEAFF	TGCGCCAGCAGCCCCGGCGGGGGGGGGAAGAACACTGAAGCTTTCTTT
TRBV6-2/TRBV6-3	TRBJ2-1	many	-	CASSYNPGLVFRGEQFF	TGTGCCAGCAGTTATAATCCGGGACTCGTCTTTCGGGGGGAGCAGTTCTTC
TRBV29-1	TRBJ2-2	many	-	CSVLPTYTGELFF	TGCAGCGTCCTTCCCACCTACACCGGGGAGCTGTTTTTT
TRBV4-1	TRBJ2-7	many	TRBD2	CASSQEVQGLAGEEQYF	TGCGCCAGCAGCCAAGAGGTCCAGGGACTAGCGGGGGAGGAGCAGTACTTC
TRBV10-2	TRBJ1-4	few	TRBD1	CASSESGQGIGEKLFF	TGCGCCAGCAGTGAATCGGGACAGGGGATAGGGGAAAAACTGTTTTTT
TRBV4-1	TRBJ2-3	many	-	CASSQNLDSRSTDTQYF	TGCGCCAGCAGCCAAAATCTAGATTCCCGAAGCACAGATACGCAGTATTTT
TRBV7-2	TRBJ2-1	few	-	CASAPPFYNEQFF	TGTGCCAGCGCTCCCCCTTTCTACAATGAGCAGTTCTTC
TRBV12-3/TRBV12-4	TRBJ2-7	many	-	CASSGDSYYEQYF	TGTGCCAGCAGCGGTGACAGCTACTACGAGCAGTACTTC
TRBV29-1	TRBJ2-3	many	-	CSVSRAVTDTQYF	TGCAGCGTTTCCAGGGCCGTCACAGATACGCAGTATTTT
TRBV29-1	TRBJ2-1	many	-	CSVGGTSTYNEQFF	TGCAGCGTTGGCGGCACCTCGACCTACAATGAGCAGTTCTTC
TRBV20-1	TRBJ2-1	-	TRBD2	CSAYGTSGVSAYNEQFF	TGCAGTGCTTACGGGACTAGCGGGGTTTCGGCCTACAATGAGCAGTTCTTC
TRBV24-1	TRBJ2-1	many	-	CATSNRGSMKQFF	TGTGCCACCAGTAATAGAGGTTCAATGAAGCAGTTCTTC
TRBV20-1	TRBJ2-7	few	TRBD2	CSARDSATSGDEQYF	TGCAGTGCTAGAGATAGTGCGACTAGCGGAGACGAGCAGTACTTC
TRBV5-1	TRBJ2-7	many	-	CASSLGPGYEQYF	TGCGCCAGCAGCTTGGGACCGGGGTACGAGCAGTACTTC
TRBV5-1	TRBJ1-4	many	-	CASSRGPTGEKLFF	TGCGCCAGCAGCCGAGGACCGACGGGTGAAAAACTGTTTTTT
TRBV5-6	TRBJ1-5	many	TRBD1	CASSSRTGDLSQHF	TGTGCCAGCAGCTCCAGGACAGGGGACCTTTCCCAGCATTTT
TRBV29-1	TRBJ2-7	many	TRBD1	CSVEDRGTVPYEQYF	TGCAGCGTTGAAGATCGAGGGACAGTTCCCTACGAGCAGTACTTC
TRBV10-3	TRBJ2-5	many	TRBD2	CAISWEGNQETQYF	TGTGCCATCAGTTGGGAGGGGAACCAAGAGACCCAGTACTTC
TRBV5-1	TRBJ2-4	many	-	CASSFSGENIQYF	TGCGCCAGCAGCTTCTCGGGAGAAAACATTCAGTACTTC
TRBV5-1	TRBJ2-1	few	TRBD2	CASSLFSGGNNEQFF	TGCGCCAGCAGCTTGTTTAGCGGGGGGAACAATGAGCAGTTCTTC
TRBV9	TRBJ2-3	many	-	CASSAAQPTDTQYF	TGTGCCAGCAGCGCCGCTCAACCCACAGATACGCAGTATTTT
TRBV6-6	TRBJ1-2	many	-	CASSLTDPVYTF	TGTGCCAGCAGCCTTACTGACCCCGTCTACACCTTC
TRBV6-5	TRBJ2-3	-	-	CATSLRLTDTQYF	TGTGCCACCTCCTTGAGACTCACAGATACGCAGTATTTT
TRBV12-3/TRBV12-4	TRBJ1-2	many	-	CASSLVSATYGYTF	TGTGCCAGCAGTTTAGTCAGTGCCACCTATGGCTACACCTTC
TRBV3-1	TRBJ2-7	-	TRBD2	CASSQGLAGATDLEQYF	TGTGCCAGCAGCCAAGGTCTAGCGGGAGCCACGGACCTCGAGCAGTACTTC
TRBV5-1	TRBJ2-7	many	TRBD1	CASWTGGSPYEQYF	TGCGCCAGCTGGACAGGGGGCTCCCCCTACGAGCAGTACTTC